This TCR beta chain was documented in a study of cytomegalovirus exposure and HLA in healthy donors. PCR primers comprised 60 Vbeta and 13 Jbeta primers. Sequenced by immunoSEQ multiplex PCR; TCRdb stores in-frame clones only, minus some. The sample records about 130,000 clones, approximately 8.7% being singletons. Findings of the study overall: Researchers reported from a later analysis that most CMV-associated TCR beta chains appeared HLA-restricted.

As regards this clone: Antigen: not known.

Germline assignment: CDR1 MDHEN and CDR2 SYDVKM. The CDR3 sequence is 13 residues long. Trimming took off 6 bases at V and 7 bases at J, with 13 bases between the two ends. The genes are TRBV28 and TRBJ1-5; D unclear. The source material was PBMCs. The receptor comes from a middle-aged man in good health and CMV-seronegative. CDR3 sequence reads: CASRPEGGQPQHF. CDR3 sequence (DNA): TGTGCCAGCAGGCCCGAGGGAGGCCAGCCCCAGCATTTT. Full variable domain (remainder filled in from reference TRBV28 and TRBJ1-5): DVKVTQSSRYLVKRTGEKVFLECVQDMDHENMFWYRQDPGLGLRLIYFSYDVKMKEKGDIPEGYSVSREKKERFSLILESASTNQTSMYLCASRPEGGQPQHFGDGTRLSIL.